This T cell receptor beta chain comes out of a study of blood T cell repertoires in COVID-19. Original processing notes: From reference gene primer amplification, estimates of nucleated cell counts were derived. The repertoire was sequenced with immunoSEQ multiplex PCR; TCRdb's copy has only in-frame clones and lacks some. V, J and clone size reflect that table, while D and trimming were determined from the DNA. Altogether 150,000 to 200,000 clones are present, more than 85% being singletons, with the ten largest covering roughly 2.1%. Between the trimmed V and J ends, which lost 3 bases and 4 bases, there was a span of 13 bases. This CDR3 has 14 residues. Germline CDR1 is SGHAT and CDR2 is FQNNGV.

The sequence was collected from a woman aged 55-75 years with COVID-19, enrolled during active disease. The sequencing input was peripheral blood. This chain uses TRBV11-2 with TRBJ2-7; a weak D match, TRBD1 (6 bases). CDR3 nucleotide sequence: TGTGCCAGCAGCTTCCTGAGGGGGACGTACGAGCAGTACTTC. As protein: CASSFLRGTYEQYF.